The 19 T cell receptor beta chains listed next were all sequenced from one sample in a study of blood T cell repertoires in COVID-19. Sequencing was performed with immunoSEQ multiplex PCR; in TCRdb, only in-frame clones are kept and a portion is missing. The repertoire consists of 55,000 to 80,000 clones, with 89% occurring once and the leading ten covering more than 8%. Sequencing was performed on peripheral blood. All receptors come from a man aged 50 to 60 with active COVID-19.

The gene calls are TRBV7-2 and TRBJ1-5, with TRBD1 matching over 7 bases. Germline CDR1 reads SGHTA; CDR2 reads FQGNSA. The CDR3 consists of 13 residues. The junction had 5 bases not matched to a gene; V was cut back by 5 bases and J by 7 bases. CDR3 in DNA: TGTGCCAGCAGCCGACAGGGTGGACAGCCCCAGCATTTT. Encoded protein: CASSRQGGQPQHF. Looking up the rest from reference TRBV7-2 and TRBJ1-5 gives the full variable domain: GAGVSQSPSNKVTEKGKDVELRCDPISGHTALYWYRQSLGQGLEFLIYFQGNSAPDKSGLPSDRFSAERTGGSVSTLTIQRTQQEDSAVYLCASSRQGGQPQHFGDGTRLSIL.

V and J are TRBV11-3 and TRBJ2-1; TRBD2 is a possible D gene (6 bases). Germline CDR1 is SGHNT and CDR2 is YENEEA. The CDR3 contains 18 residues. V shed 0 bases and J shed 2 bases, with 17 bases lying between them. The CDR3 region has the DNA TGTGCCAGCAGCTTAGATCAAGGTAGCGGTCCTCCCTACAATGAGCAGTTCTTC. Its protein is CASSLDQGSGPPYNEQFF.

This clone has only one observation. This rearrangement joins TRBV6-5 to TRBJ1-1; TRBD1 agrees at 7 bases. CDR3 size: 13 residues. In germline, CDR1 is MNHEY, CDR2 SVGAGI. Germline trimming cut 2 bases from V and 8 bases from J; bases unmatched to any gene: 5. Written as DNA, the CDR3 is TGTGCCAGCAGTTACCGGGACAGTGCCGAAGCTTTCTTT. It codes for CASSYRDSAEAFF.

This clone was observed a few times. The gene calls are TRBV30 and TRBJ2-5; possible D gene TRBD2, 5 bases. This CDR3 region has 13 residues. Germline V gene data show CDR1 as GTSNPN and CDR2 as SVGIG (reference sequence). Trimming left V 7 bases short and J 5 bases short, with 17 bases between. CDR3 DNA: TGTGCCTCGAGCCTACTAGTGGGGGAGACCCAGTACTTC. Translation gives CASSLLVGETQYF.

The chain recombines TRBV9 with TRBJ1-1; 8 nucleotides align to TRBD1. CDR1 is SGDLS and CDR2 is YYNGEE in the germline V gene. The V and J ends lost 4 bases and 1 base, in that order; junction bases with no gene match: 3. CDR3 length: 14 residues. For the CDR3, the DNA is TGTGCCAGCAGCCCAGGGGGCTGGAACACTGAAGCTTTCTTT. It codes for CASSPGGWNTEAFF.

In its sample, this clone was seen once. The rearrangement joins TRBV6-5 to TRBJ2-3, with TRBD2 identical over 12 bases. This CDR3 spans 15 amino acids. Germline V CDR1 and CDR2: MNHEY, SVGAGI. The J segment lost 6 bases and the V segment lost 4 bases, leaving 5 bases of the junction unmatched. As DNA, the CDR3 is TGTGCCAGCAGTTCGGCTAGCGGGGGGGCGGATACGCAGTATTTT. Its translation: CASSSASGGADTQYF.

The chain is built from TRBV29-1 and TRBJ1-3; no reliable D call. Trimming left V 2 bases short and J 4 bases short, with 12 bases between. CDR3 size: 14 residues. Germline CDR1 SQVTM, CDR2 ANQGSEA. The chain's CDR3 is CSVESSSGGNTIYF. The CDR3 DNA reads as TGCAGCGTTGAATCCTCCTCGGGGGGAAACACCATATATTTT.

The genes are TRBV6-2 or TRBV6-3 and TRBJ1-5, with D possibly TRBD1 on 6 matching bases. This CDR3 has 16 residues. V was clipped by 4 bases and J by 4 bases, with 17 bases between them. Germline V gene sequence: CDR1 MNHEY, CDR2 SVGEGT. CDR3 DNA sequence: TGTGCCAGCAGTTCGTACTCCAAAGGGGGTAATCAGCCCCAGCATTTT. Translated: CASSSYSKGGNQPQHF.

The chain employs TRBV2 and TRBJ2-7, with 7 bases that match TRBD1. V gave up 11 bases and J gave up 1 base; unmatched junction bases: 14. The germline V gene has CDR1 SNHLY and CDR2 FYNNEI. The length of the CDR3 is 15 residues. The DNA of the CDR3 is TGTGCCGCGTCTGAGGGCCAGGGGGTGTCCTACGAGCAGTACTTC. Translating gives CAASEGQGVSYEQYF.

The rearrangement joins TRBV18 to TRBJ1-2; D gene ambiguous. The length of the CDR3 is 13 residues. The ends were cut back, 2 bases at V and 2 bases at J, with 6 bases in the middle. Germline V CDR1 and CDR2: KGHSH, LQKENI. CDR3 nucleotides: TGTGCCAGCTCACCAGCGGTCAACTATGGCTACACCTTC. Its translation: CASSPAVNYGYTF.

The CDR3 DNA reads TGTGCTAGTGGTTTAGGGCGGGCGGAACTCTACAATGAGCAGTTCTTC. It yields the protein CASGLGRAELYNEQFF. The V call is TRBV12-5, the J call TRBJ2-1, with D tentatively TRBD2 (5 bases). The V end was cut by 3 bases, the J end by 3 bases, with 15 bases between. Germline V CDR1 and CDR2: LGHNT, FRNRAP. The CDR3 has 16 amino acids.

V and J are TRBV5-4 and TRBJ1-3; no firm D call. The CDR3 runs 14 residues. Trimming took off 0 bases at V and 4 bases at J, with 8 bases between the two ends. CDR1 and CDR2 from the germline V gene are SGHNT and YYREEE (reference sequence). CDR3: CASSLAPGGNTIYF. The CDR3 coding sequence is TGTGCCAGCAGCTTGGCTCCGGGGGGAAACACCATATATTTT. Filled out from reference TRBV5-4 and TRBJ1-3, the complete variable domain reads ETGVTQSPTHLIKTRGQQVTLRCSSQSGHNTVSWYQQALGQGPQFIFQYYREEENGRGNFPPRFSGLQFPNYSSELNVNALELDDSALYLCASSLAPGGNTIYFGEGSWLTVV.

The chain uses TRBV11-3 and TRBJ2-3, with 9 bases aligning to TRBD2. CDR3 length: 14 residues. V dropped 8 bases and J dropped 1; count of bases not matched to a gene: 4. Germline V gene lookup returns CDR1 SGHNT and CDR2 YENEEA. The CDR3 here is CASGAGGGTDTQYF. The CDR3 region has the DNA TGTGCCAGCGGAGCGGGGGGCGGCACAGATACGCAGTATTTT.

V gene TRBV18 combines with J gene TRBJ1-1; D uncertain. The CDR3 is 12 amino acids. The V end lost 4 bases, the J end lost 5 bases, and 8 bases lay between the germline ends. Germline V CDR1 and CDR2: KGHSH, LQKENI. The CDR3 loop reads CASSREATEAFF. CDR3 nucleotide sequence: TGTGCCAGCTCACGGGAGGCGACTGAAGCTTTCTTT.

This sequence joins TRBV18 and TRBJ2-7; D gene uncertain. Deletions cut 0 bases from V and 3 bases from J, with 9 bases between. Germline-derived CDR1 and CDR2 are KGHSH and LQKENI. This CDR3 has 14 residues. The CDR3, as DNA: TGTGCCAGCTCACCACCTAACAGCTTCTACGAGCAGTACTTC. Its translation is CASSPPNSFYEQYF.

The V and J genes are TRBV9 and TRBJ1-2; 8 positions agree with TRBD1. This CDR3 has 15 amino acids. J lost 5 bases, V lost 4 bases, and 10 bases had no gene match. Germline values: CDR1 SGDLS, CDR2 YYNGEE. Here the CDR3 reads CASSLGQGARYGYTF. The CDR3 coding sequence is TGTGCCAGCAGCCTGGGGCAGGGGGCTCGTTATGGCTACACCTTC.

J is TRBJ2-3 and V is TRBV2; 7 nucleotides align to TRBD2. The CDR3 is made up of 16 amino acids. Germline V lookup: CDR1 SNHLY, CDR2 FYNNEI. V gave up 7 bases and J gave up 3 bases; unmatched junction bases: 13. The CDR3 sequence is CASTRTVRGDTDTQYF. In DNA form, the CDR3 reads TGTGCCAGCACCCGAACCGTCCGGGGGGATACAGATACGCAGTATTTT. Together with reference TRBV2 and TRBJ2-3, the CDR3 gives the full variable domain: EPEVTQTPSHQVTQMGQEVILRCVPISNHLYFYWYRQILGQKVEFLVSFYNNEISEKSEIFDDQFSVERPDGSNFTLKIRSTKLEDSAMYFCASTRTVRGDTDTQYFGPGTRLTVL.

The CDR3, as DNA: TGTGCCAGCTCACCACCATCACAAACCTACGAGCAGTACTTC. This sequence encodes CASSPPSQTYEQYF. This rearrangement joins TRBV18 to TRBJ2-7; D remains ambiguous. The CDR3 has 14 residues. The germline CDR1 and CDR2 sequences are KGHSH and LQKENI. V lost 0 bases and J lost 2, with 8 bases in between.

In its sample, this clone was seen a few times. This rearrangement joins TRBV24-1 to TRBJ2-3, with 8 nucleotides matching TRBD1. CDR3 length: 16 amino acids. Unmatched junction bases numbered 9, after V lost 4 bases and J lost 4 bases. CDR1 and CDR2 (germline): KGHDR, SFDVKD. Here the CDR3 DNA reads TGTGCCACCAGTGACCTCGGACAGGGAGTTGCAGATACGCAGTATTTT. Translating gives CATSDLGQGVADTQYF.